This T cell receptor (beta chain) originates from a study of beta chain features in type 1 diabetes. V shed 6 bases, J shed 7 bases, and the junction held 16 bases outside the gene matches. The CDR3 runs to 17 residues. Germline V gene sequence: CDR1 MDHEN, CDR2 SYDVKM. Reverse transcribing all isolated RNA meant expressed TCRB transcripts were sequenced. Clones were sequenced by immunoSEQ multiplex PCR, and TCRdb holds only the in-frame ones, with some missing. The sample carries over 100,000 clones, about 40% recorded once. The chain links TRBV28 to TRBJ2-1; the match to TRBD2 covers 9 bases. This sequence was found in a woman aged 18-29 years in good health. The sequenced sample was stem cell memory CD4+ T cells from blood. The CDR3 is CASSTGPSTSGVNEQFF. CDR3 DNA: TGTGCCAGCAGCACTGGGCCTTCGACTAGCGGAGTAAATGAGCAGTTCTTC.